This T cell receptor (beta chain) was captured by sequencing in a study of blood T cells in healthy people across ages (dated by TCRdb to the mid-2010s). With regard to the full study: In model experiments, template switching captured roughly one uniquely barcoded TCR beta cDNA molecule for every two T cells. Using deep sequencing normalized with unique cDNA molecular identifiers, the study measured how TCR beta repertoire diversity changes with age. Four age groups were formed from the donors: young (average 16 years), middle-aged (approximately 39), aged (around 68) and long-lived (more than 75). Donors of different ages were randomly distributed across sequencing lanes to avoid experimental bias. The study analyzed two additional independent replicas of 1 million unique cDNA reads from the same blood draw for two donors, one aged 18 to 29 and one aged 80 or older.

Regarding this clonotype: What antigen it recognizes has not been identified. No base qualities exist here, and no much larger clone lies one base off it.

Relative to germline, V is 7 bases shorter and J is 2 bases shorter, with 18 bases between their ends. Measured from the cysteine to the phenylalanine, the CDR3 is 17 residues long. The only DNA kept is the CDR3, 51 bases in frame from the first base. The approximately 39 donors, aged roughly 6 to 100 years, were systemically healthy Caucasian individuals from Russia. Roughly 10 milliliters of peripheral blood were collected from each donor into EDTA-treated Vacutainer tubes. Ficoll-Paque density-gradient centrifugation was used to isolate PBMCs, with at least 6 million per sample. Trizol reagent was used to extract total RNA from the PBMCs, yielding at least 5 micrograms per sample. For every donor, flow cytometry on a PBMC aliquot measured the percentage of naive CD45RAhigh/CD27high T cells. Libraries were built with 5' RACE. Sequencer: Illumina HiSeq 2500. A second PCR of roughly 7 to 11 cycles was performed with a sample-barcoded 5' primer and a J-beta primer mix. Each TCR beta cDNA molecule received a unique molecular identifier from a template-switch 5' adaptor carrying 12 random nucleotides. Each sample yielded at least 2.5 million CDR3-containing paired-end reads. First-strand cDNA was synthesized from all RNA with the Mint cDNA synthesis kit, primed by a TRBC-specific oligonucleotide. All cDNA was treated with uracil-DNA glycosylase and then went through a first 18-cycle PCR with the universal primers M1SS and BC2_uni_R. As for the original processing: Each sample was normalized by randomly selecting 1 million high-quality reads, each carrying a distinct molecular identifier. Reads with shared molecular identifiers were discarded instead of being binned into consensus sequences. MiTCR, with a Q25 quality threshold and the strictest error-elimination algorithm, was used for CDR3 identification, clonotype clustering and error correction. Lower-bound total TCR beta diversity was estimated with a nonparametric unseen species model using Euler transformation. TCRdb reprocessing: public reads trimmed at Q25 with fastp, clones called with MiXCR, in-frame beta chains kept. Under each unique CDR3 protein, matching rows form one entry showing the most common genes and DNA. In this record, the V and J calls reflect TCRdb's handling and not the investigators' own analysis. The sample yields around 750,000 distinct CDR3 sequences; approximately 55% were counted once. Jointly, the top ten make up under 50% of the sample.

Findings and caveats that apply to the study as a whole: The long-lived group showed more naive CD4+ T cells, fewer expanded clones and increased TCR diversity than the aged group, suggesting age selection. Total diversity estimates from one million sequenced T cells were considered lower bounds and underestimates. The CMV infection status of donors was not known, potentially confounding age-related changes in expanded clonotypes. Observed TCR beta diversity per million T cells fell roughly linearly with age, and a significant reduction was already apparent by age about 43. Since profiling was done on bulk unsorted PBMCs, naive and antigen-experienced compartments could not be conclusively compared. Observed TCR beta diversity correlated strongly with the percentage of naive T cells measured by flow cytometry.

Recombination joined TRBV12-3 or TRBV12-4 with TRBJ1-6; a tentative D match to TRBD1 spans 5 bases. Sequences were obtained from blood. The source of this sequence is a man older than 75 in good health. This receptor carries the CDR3 CASTLTGTGTYNSPLHF. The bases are TGTGCCAGCACTCTCACCGGGACTGGAACCTATAATTCACCCCTCCACTTT.